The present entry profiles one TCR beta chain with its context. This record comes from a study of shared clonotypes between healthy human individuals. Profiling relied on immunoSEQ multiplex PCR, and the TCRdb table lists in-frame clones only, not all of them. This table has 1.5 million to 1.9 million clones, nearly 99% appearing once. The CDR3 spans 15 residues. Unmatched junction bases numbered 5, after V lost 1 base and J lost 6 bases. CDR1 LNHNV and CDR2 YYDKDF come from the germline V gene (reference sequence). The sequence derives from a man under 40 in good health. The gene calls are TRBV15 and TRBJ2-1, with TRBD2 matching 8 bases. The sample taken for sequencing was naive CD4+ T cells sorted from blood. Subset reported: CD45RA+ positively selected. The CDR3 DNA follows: TGTGCCACCAGCAGAGCTACGGGACTAGTCAATGAGCAGTTCTTC. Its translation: CATSRATGLVNEQFF.